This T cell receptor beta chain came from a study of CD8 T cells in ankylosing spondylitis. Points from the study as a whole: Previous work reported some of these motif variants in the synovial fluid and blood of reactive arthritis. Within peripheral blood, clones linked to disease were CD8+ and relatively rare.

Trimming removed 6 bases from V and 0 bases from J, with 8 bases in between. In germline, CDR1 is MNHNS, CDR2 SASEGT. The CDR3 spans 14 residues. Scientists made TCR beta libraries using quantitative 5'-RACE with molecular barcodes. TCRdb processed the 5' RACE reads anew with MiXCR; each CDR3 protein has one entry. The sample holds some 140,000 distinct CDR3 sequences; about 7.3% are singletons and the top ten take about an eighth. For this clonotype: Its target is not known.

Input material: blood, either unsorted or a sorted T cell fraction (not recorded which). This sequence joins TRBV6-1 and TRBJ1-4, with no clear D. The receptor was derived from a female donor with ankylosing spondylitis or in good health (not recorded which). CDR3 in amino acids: CASSKTTTNEKLFF. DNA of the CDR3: TGTGCCAGCAGCAAAACCACAACTAATGAAAAACTGTTTTTT.